These T cell receptor beta chains were read from a single sample in a study of post-analysis software for immune sequencing data. MiXCR, applied by TCRdb to the PCR reads, yields one record per CDR3 protein. This table has about 430,000 distinct CDR3 sequences, 35% to 45% appearing once. Material: blood. All receptors come from a girl aged 2 to 10 with multiple sclerosis. CDR3s include the opening cysteine and the closing phenylalanine or tryptophan. D genes are given only for firm matches. Clone size is stated in some rows and not others, as once, few, many or a class when expanded.

D gene: .
J gene: TRBJ2-5
clone size: many
V gene: TRBV6-6
CDR3 DNA: TGTGCCAGCGGGTCGTCGGGGCAAGAGACCCAGTACTTC
CDR3 protein: CASGSSGQETQYF

D gene: TRBD1
J gene: TRBJ2-7
clone size: .
V gene: TRBV3-1
CDR3 DNA: TGTGCCAGCAGCCAAGAAGGGACAGGGAAGCAGTACTTC
CDR3 protein: CASSQEGTGKQYF

D gene: .
J gene: TRBJ1-5
clone size: few
V gene: TRBV28
CDR3 DNA: TGTGCCAGCAGTTTACGGTTGGGGAAGCCAGGGAATCAGCCCCAGCATTTT
CDR3 protein: CASSLRLGKPGNQPQHF

D gene: .
J gene: TRBJ2-3
clone size: .
V gene: TRBV19
CDR3 DNA: TGTGCCAGTACCCTCAGGGGCGCAGATACGCAGTATTTT
CDR3 protein: CASTLRGADTQYF

D gene: .
J gene: TRBJ2-5
clone size: .
V gene: TRBV27
CDR3 DNA: TGTGCCAGCAGTTCCGTAAACTTTGGTAGCTCGGAGACCCAGTACTTC
CDR3 protein: CASSSVNFGSSETQYF

D gene: .
J gene: TRBJ2-1
clone size: .
V gene: TRBV20-1
CDR3 DNA: TGCAGTGCTAGTCGTTCTCCACGGGGGCAGTTCTTC
CDR3 protein: CSASRSPRGQFF

D gene: .
J gene: TRBJ1-1
clone size: few
V gene: TRBV14
CDR3 DNA: TGTGCCAGCAGCCCATTCTGGGAGGGGACGAAGAACACTGAAGCTTTCTTT
CDR3 protein: CASSPFWEGTKNTEAFF

D gene: .
J gene: TRBJ2-5
clone size: .
V gene: TRBV5-1
CDR3 DNA: TGCGCCAGCAGCTTGCTCACAGGGTCCCAAGAGACCCAGTACTTC
CDR3 protein: CASSLLTGSQETQYF

D gene: .
J gene: TRBJ1-6
clone size: .
V gene: TRBV4-2
CDR3 DNA: TGTGCCAGCAGTCTTACAGGGAATTCACCCCTCCACTTT
CDR3 protein: CASSLTGNSPLHF

D gene: TRBD1
J gene: TRBJ1-2
clone size: .
V gene: TRBV14
CDR3 DNA: TGTGCCAGCAGCCCCGTTGTTTGGGACAGACTCAATGGCTACACCTTC
CDR3 protein: CASSPVVWDRLNGYTF

D gene: TRBD1
J gene: TRBJ2-5
clone size: .
V gene: TRBV24-1
CDR3 DNA: TGTGCCACCAGTGGAGGGGGCCAGGAGGAGACCCAGTACTTC
CDR3 protein: CATSGGGQEETQYF

D gene: .
J gene: TRBJ1-1
clone size: .
V gene: TRBV5-1
CDR3 DNA: TGCGCCAGCAGCCAGATTCAGGAGAACACTGAAGCTTTCTTT
CDR3 protein: CASSQIQENTEAFF

D gene: .
J gene: TRBJ1-2
clone size: .
V gene: TRBV5-1
CDR3 DNA: TGCGCCAGCAGCTTGGCCGGCCTAGGGGAGGGGACCTATGGCTACACCTTC
CDR3 protein: CASSLAGLGEGTYGYTF

D gene: TRBD2
J gene: TRBJ2-3
clone size: few
V gene: TRBV7-6
CDR3 DNA: TGTGCCAGCAGTTCCGGGGGGGAGGGCCCCGGAGATACGCAGTATTTT
CDR3 protein: CASSSGGEGPGDTQYF

D gene: .
J gene: TRBJ1-2
clone size: .
V gene: TRBV29-1
CDR3 DNA: TGCAGCGTTGAGACAGATGACTATGGCTACACCTTC
CDR3 protein: CSVETDDYGYTF

D gene: .
J gene: TRBJ2-5
clone size: .
V gene: TRBV7-9
CDR3 DNA: TGTGCCAGCAAAGGTGGTGAGACCCAGTACTTC
CDR3 protein: CASKGGETQYF

D gene: .
J gene: TRBJ2-5
clone size: few
V gene: TRBV7-7
CDR3 DNA: TGTGCTGGCAGCCGCCGAGTCCAAGAGACCCAGTACTTC
CDR3 protein: CAGSRRVQETQYF

D gene: .
J gene: TRBJ1-2
clone size: few
V gene: TRBV25-1
CDR3 DNA: TGTGCCAGCAGCAGGGAGAACTATGGCTACACCTTC
CDR3 protein: CASSRENYGYTF

D gene: TRBD2
J gene: TRBJ2-5
clone size: .
V gene: TRBV5-1
CDR3 DNA: TGCGCCAGCAGCGGCGGACTAGCGGGAGCCGGTGAGACCCAGTACTTC
CDR3 protein: CASSGGLAGAGETQYF

D gene: .
J gene: TRBJ2-1
clone size: .
V gene: TRBV20-1
CDR3 DNA: TGCAGTGCCGGCGCCTACAATGAGCAGTTCTTC
CDR3 protein: CSAGAYNEQFF

D gene: .
J gene: TRBJ1-5
clone size: few
V gene: TRBV28
CDR3 DNA: TGTGCCAGCAGTGAAGATCAGCCCCAGCATTTT
CDR3 protein: CASSEDQPQHF

D gene: TRBD2
J gene: TRBJ2-3
clone size: few
V gene: TRBV11-2
CDR3 DNA: TGTGCCAGCGCAGCGGGAGAGGGTGAGACAGATACGCAGTATTTT
CDR3 protein: CASAAGEGETDTQYF